This record concerns one T cell receptor (beta chain) sequence. The target antigen is unknown. Germline V gene data show CDR1 as LGHNA and CDR2 as YNFKEQ. The CDR3 is 18 amino acids. V was pared by 4 bases and J by 4 bases, with 13 bases of the junction left unmatched. The sequencing template was cDNA reverse transcribed from extracted RNA. The protocol was immunoSEQ multiplex PCR, while the TCRdb copy is restricted to in-frame clones and leaves out a portion. The table records around 140,000 clones, roughly 46% of them present only once. Sorting of CD4+ and CD8+ T cells was performed on PBMCs. The source of the sample is a study of CD8+ T cells in alopecia areata. Study observations and caveats: Lesional scalp exceeded normal scalp in clonality, especially in alopecia totalis/universalis.

The source of this sequence is a human donor with alopecia areata. The specimen comprised CD4+ T cells sorted from blood, sampled at week 0. The V and J genes are TRBV4-2 and TRBJ2-2; 9 bases fit TRBD2. The CDR3 sequence is CASSPSGSGSTLTGELFF. Here the CDR3 DNA reads TGTGCCAGCAGCCCATCGGGTAGCGGGAGTACCCTCACCGGGGAGCTGTTTTTT.